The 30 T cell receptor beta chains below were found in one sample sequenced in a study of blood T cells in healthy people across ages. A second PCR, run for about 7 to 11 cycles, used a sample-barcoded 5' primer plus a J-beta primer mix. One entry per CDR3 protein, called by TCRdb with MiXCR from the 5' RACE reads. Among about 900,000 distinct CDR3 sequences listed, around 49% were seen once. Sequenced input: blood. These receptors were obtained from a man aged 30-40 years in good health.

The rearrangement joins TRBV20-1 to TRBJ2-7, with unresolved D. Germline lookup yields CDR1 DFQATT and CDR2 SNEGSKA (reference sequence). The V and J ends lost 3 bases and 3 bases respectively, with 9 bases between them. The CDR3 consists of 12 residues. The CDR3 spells CSASQVYYEQYF. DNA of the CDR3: TGCAGTGCTAGTCAGGTTTACTACGAGCAGTACTTC.

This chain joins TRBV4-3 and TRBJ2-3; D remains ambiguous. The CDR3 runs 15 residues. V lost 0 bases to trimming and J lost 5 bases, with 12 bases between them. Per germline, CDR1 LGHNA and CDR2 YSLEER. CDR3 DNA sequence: TGCGCCAGCAGCCAAGATAGGACCGATTTAGATACGCAGTATTTT. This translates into CASSQDRTDLDTQYF.

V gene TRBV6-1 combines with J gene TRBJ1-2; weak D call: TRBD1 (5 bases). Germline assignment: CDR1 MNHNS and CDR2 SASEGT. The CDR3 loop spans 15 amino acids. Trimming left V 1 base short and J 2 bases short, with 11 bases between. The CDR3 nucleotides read TGTGCCAGCAGTGAAGGTGGGGGGTGGAACTATGGCTACACCTTC. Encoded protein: CASSEGGGWNYGYTF.

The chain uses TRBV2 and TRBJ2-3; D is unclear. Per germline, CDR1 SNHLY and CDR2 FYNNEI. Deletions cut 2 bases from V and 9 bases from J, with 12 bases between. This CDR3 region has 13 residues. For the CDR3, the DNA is TGTGCCAGCAGTGAATGGAGCCTAGGGACGCAGTATTTT. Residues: CASSEWSLGTQYF.

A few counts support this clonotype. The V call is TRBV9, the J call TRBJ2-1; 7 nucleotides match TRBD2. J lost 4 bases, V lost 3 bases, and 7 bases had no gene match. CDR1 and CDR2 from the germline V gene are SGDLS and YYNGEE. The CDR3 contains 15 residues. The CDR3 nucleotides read TGTGCCAGCAGCGGGCCCGGCGGGGGTTACAATGAGCAGTTCTTC. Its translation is CASSGPGGGYNEQFF.

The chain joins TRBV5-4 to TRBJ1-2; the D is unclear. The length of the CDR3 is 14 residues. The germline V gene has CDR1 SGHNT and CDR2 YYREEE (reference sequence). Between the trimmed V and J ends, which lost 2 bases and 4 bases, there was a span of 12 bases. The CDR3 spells CASSLIGFAYGYTF. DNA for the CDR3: TGTGCCAGCAGCTTAATAGGGTTTGCCTATGGCTACACCTTC. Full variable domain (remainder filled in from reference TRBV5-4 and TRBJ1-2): ETGVTQSPTHLIKTRGQQVTLRCSSQSGHNTVSWYQQALGQGPQFIFQYYREEENGRGNFPPRFSGLQFPNYSSELNVNALELDDSALYLCASSLIGFAYGYTFGSGTRLTVV.

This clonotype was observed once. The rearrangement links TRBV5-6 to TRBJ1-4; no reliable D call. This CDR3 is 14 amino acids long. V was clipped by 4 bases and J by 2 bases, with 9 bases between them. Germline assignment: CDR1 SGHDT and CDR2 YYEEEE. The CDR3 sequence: CASSVRTTNEKLFF. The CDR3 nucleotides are TGTGCCAGCAGCGTGCGAACTACTAATGAAAAACTGTTTTTT. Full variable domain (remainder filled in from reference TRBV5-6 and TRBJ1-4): DAGVTQSPTHLIKTRGQQVTLRCSPKSGHDTVSWYQQALGQGPQFIFQYYEEEERQRGNFPDRFSGHQFPNYSSELNVNALLLGDSALYLCASSVRTTNEKLFFGSGTQLSVL.

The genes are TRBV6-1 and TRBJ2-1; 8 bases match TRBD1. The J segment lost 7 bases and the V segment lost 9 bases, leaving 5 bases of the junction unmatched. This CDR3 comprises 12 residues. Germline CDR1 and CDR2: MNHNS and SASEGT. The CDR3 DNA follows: TGTGCCAGTCGACAGGGGAGGAATGAGCAGTTCTTC. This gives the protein CASRQGRNEQFF.

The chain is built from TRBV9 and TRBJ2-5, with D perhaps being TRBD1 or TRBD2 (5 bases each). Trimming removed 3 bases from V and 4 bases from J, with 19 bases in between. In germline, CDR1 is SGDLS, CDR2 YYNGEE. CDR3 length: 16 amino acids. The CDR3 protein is CASSDGTTGSGETQYF. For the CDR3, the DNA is TGTGCCAGCAGCGACGGGACCACCGGAAGTGGAGAGACCCAGTACTTC.

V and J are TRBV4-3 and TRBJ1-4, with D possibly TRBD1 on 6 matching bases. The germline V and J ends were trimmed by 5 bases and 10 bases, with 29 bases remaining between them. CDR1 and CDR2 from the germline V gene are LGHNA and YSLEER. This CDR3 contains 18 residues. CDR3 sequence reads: CASSKAEWQGPASGKLFF. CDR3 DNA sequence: TGCGCCAGCAGCAAAGCGGAATGGCAGGGGCCCGCTTCAGGAAAACTGTTTTTT.

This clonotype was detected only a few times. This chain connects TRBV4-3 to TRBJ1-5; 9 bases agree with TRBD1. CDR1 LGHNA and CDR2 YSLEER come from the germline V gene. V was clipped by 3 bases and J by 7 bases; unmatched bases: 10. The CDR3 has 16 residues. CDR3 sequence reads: CASSHPWDRDGQPQHF. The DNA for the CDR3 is TGCGCCAGCAGCCATCCCTGGGACAGGGACGGCCAGCCCCAGCATTTT.

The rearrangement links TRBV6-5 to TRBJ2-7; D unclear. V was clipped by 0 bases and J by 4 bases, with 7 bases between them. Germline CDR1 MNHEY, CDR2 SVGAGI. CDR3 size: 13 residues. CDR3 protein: CASSYSRVYEQYF. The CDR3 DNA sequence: TGTGCCAGCAGTTACTCGCGAGTGTACGAGCAGTACTTC.

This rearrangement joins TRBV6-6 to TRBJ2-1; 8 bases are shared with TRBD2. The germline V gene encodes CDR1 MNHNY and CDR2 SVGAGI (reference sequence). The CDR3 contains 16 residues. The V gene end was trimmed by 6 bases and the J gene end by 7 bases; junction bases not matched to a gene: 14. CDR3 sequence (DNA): TGTGCCAGCAGAGTCTCCGGGGGGGCCCTTAGAAATGAGCAGTTCTTC. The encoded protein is CASRVSGGALRNEQFF.

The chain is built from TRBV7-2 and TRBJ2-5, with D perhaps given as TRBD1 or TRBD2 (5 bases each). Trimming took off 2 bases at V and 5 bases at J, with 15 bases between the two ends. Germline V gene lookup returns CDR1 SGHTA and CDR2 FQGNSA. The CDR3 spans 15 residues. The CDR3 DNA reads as TGTGCCAGCAGCTTAATCGGGGCTTGGGTGGAGACCCAGTACTTC. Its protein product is CASSLIGAWVETQYF.

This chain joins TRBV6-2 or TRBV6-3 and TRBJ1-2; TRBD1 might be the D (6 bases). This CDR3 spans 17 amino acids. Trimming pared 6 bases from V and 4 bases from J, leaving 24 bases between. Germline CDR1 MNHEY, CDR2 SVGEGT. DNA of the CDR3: TGTGCCAGCAGCCCGTCGGACAGCAGAGGGGTATCCTATGGCTACACCTTC. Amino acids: CASSPSDSRGVSYGYTF.

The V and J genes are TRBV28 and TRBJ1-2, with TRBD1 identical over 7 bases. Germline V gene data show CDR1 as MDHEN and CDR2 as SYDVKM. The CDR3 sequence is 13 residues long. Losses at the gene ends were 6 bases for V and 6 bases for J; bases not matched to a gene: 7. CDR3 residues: CASRKQGRDGYTF. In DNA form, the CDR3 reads TGTGCCAGCAGAAAACAGGGGAGGGATGGCTACACCTTC.

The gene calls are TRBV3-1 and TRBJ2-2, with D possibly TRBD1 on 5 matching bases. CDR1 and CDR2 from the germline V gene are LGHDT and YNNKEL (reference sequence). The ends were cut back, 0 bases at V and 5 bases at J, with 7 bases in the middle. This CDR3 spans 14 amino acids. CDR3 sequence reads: CASSQDGQTGELFF. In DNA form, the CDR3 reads TGTGCCAGCAGCCAAGACGGACAAACCGGGGAGCTGTTTTTT.

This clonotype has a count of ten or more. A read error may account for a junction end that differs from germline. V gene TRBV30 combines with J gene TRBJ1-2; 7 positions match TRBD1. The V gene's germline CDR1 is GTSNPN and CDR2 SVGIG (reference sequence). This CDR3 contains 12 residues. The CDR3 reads CAGRGTVGGYTF. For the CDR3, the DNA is TGTGCCGGGAGGGGGACAGTTGGAGGCTACACCTTC.

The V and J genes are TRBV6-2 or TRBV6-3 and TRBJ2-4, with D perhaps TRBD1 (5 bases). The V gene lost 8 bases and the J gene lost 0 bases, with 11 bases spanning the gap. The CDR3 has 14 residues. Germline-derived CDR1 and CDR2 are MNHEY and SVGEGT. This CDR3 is CASRGHLAKNIQYF. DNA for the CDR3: TGTGCCAGCCGTGGACACCTAGCCAAAAACATTCAGTACTTC.

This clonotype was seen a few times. CDR3 in amino acids: CASSSTGGEAGYTF. CDR3 nucleotides: TGTGCCAGCAGTTCGACAGGGGGCGAAGCTGGCTACACCTTC. The rearrangement joins TRBV27 to TRBJ1-2, with TRBD1 identical over 10 bases. The CDR3 covers 14 residues. Germline loops: CDR1 MNHEY, CDR2 SMNVEV (reference sequence). J lost 7 bases, V lost 4 bases, and 6 bases had no gene match.

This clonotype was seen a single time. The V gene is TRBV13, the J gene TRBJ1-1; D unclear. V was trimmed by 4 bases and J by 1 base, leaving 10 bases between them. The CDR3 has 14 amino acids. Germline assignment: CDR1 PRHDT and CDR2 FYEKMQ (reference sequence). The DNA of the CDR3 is TGTGCCAGCAGCTCAACCTACAGGAACACTGAAGCTTTCTTT. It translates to CASSSTYRNTEAFF.

CDR3 nucleotides: TGCAGTGCTAGAGATCGGCTAGCGGGAGGGCCAGATACGCAGTATTTT. Protein product: CSARDRLAGGPDTQYF. V usage is TRBV20-1 and J usage is TRBJ2-3; 12 positions agree with TRBD2. Germline CDR1 and CDR2: DFQATT and SNEGSKA (reference sequence). This CDR3 has 16 residues. The trim removed 0 bases at V and 4 bases at J, leaving 5 bases unmatched.

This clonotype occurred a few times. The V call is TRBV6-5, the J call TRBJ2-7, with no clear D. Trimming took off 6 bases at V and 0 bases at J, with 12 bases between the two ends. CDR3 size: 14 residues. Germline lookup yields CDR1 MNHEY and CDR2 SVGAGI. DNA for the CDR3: TGTGCCAGCAGCCCGAACCCGAGCTCCTACGAGCAGTACTTC. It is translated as CASSPNPSSYEQYF.

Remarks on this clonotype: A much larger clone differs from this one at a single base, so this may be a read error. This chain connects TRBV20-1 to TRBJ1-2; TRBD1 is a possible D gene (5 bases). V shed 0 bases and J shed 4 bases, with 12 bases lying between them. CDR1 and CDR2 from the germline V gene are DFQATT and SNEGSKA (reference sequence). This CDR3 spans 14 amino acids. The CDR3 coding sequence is TGCAGTGCTAGAGATGGGGACGGAGCCTATGGCTACACCTTC. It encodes CSARDGDGAYGYTF.

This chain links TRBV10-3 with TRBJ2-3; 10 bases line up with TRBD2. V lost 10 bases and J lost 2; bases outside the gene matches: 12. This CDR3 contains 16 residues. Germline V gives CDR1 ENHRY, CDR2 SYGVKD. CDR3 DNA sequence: TGTGCCACCATCAAGGGACTAGCGCCAAACACAGATACGCAGTATTTT. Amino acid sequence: CATIKGLAPNTDTQYF.

Here the CDR3 DNA reads TGTGCCAGCAAGGCAGGGCTGGGCTACTATGGCTACACCTTC. This codes for CASKAGLGYYGYTF. The chain combines TRBV6-5 with TRBJ1-2, with D tentatively TRBD1 (5 bases). CDR1 is MNHEY, CDR2 SVGAGI, per germline. V lost 7 bases and J 3 bases, leaving 15 bases between the germline ends. The CDR3 covers 14 residues.

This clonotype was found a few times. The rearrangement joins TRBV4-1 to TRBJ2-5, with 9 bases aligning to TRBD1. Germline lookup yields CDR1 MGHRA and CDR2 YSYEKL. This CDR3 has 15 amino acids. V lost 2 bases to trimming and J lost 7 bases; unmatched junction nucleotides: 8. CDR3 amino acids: CASSQLGQGIWTQYF. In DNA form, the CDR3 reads TGCGCCAGCAGCCAATTAGGACAGGGGATATGGACCCAGTACTTC.

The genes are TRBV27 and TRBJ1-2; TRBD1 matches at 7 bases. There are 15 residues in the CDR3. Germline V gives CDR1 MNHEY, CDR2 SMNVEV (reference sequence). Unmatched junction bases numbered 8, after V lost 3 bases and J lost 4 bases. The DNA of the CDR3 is TGTGCCAGCAGTTTGTCCGGGACAGCTTTCTATGGCTACACCTTC. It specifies CASSLSGTAFYGYTF.

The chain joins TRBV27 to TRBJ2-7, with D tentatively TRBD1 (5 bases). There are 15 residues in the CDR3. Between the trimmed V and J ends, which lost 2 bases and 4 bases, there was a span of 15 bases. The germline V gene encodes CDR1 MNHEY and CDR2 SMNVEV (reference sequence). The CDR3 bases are TGTGCCAGCAGTTTAAGGGGCTCTTTCGAATACGAGCAGTACTTC. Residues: CASSLRGSFEYEQYF.

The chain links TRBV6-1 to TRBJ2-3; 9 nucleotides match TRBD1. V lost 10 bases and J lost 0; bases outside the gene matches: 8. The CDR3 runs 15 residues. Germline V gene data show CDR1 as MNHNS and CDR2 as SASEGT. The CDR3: CATRAGTGSTDTQYF. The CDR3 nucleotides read TGTGCCACCCGAGCCGGGACAGGGAGCACAGATACGCAGTATTTT.